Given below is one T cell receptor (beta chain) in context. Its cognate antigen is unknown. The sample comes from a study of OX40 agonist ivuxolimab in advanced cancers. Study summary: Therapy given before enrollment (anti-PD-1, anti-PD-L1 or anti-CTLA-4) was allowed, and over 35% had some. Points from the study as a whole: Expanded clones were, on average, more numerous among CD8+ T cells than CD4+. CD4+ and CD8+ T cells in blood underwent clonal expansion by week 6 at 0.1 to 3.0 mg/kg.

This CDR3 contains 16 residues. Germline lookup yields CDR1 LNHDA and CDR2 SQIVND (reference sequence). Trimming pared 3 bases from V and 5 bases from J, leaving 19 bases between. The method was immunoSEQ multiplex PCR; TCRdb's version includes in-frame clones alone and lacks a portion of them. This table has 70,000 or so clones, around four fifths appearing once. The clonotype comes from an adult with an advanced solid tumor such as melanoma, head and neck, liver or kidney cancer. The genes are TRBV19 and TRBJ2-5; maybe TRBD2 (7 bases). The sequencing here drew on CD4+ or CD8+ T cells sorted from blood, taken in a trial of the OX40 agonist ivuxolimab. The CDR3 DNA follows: TGTGCCAGTAGTATTACACCAGGCGGGGGCGGCGAGACCCAGTACTTC. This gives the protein CASSITPGGGGETQYF.